One and the same sample provided the 19 T cell receptor beta chains below, sequenced in a study of early T cells in non-severe SARS-CoV-2 infection. MiXCR, run by TCRdb on the 5' RACE reads, gives a single entry per CDR3 protein. Of over 45,000 distinct CDR3 sequences listed, roughly 7.6% were seen once; the top ten hold 10%. This material consisted of whole blood, taken at baseline. The receptors derive from an adult who was a healthcare worker with PCR-confirmed SARS-CoV-2 infection or an uninfected control (not recorded which).

A few counts support this clonotype. V gene TRBV10-2 combines with J gene TRBJ2-7, with D tentatively TRBD1 or TRBD2 (5 bases each). Trimming left V 10 bases short and J 3 bases short, with 16 bases between. Germline CDR1 is WSHSY and CDR2 is SAAADI. There are 13 residues in the CDR3. CDR3 amino acids: CATCPGPVYEQYF. The CDR3 coding sequence is TGCGCCACCTGCCCGGGACCCGTCTACGAGCAGTACTTC.

The genes are TRBV27 and TRBJ1-2; 8 bases map to TRBD1. Germline assignment: CDR1 MNHEY and CDR2 SMNVEV (reference sequence). The length of the CDR3 is 16 residues. V lost 4 bases to trimming and J lost 6 bases; unmatched junction nucleotides: 13. CDR3 in amino acids: CASSYFVRQGYDGYTF. CDR3 DNA sequence: TGTGCCAGCAGTTACTTCGTACGACAGGGGTATGATGGCTACACCTTC.

This clonotype has more than one count but fewer than ten. The rearrangement links TRBV5-1 to TRBJ2-2; unclear D gene. Deletions cut 7 bases from V and 4 bases from J, with 14 bases between. The CDR3 runs 14 residues. The germline V gene encodes CDR1 SGHRS and CDR2 YFSETQ. The CDR3 region is CASALQTPTGELFF. The DNA of the CDR3 is TGCGCCAGCGCCCTTCAGACGCCCACCGGGGAGCTGTTTTTT.

This clonotype was seen many times. The chain couples TRBV6-5 to TRBJ2-5; 9 bases are shared with TRBD2. V lost 5 bases, J lost 5 bases, and 12 bases stayed unmatched. The CDR3 is 16 residues long. Germline CDR1 reads MNHEY; CDR2 reads SVGAGI. The CDR3 nucleotides read TGTGCCAGCAGTCGAATTGGGACTAGCCAGACGGAGACCCAGTACTTC. Amino acid sequence: CASSRIGTSQTETQYF.

J is TRBJ2-7 and V is TRBV7-9, with D possibly being TRBD1 (6 bases). The CDR3 consists of 15 residues. Germline CDR1 is SEHNR and CDR2 is FQNEAQ (reference sequence). V shed 3 bases and J shed 0 bases, with 12 bases lying between them. In DNA form, the CDR3 reads TGTGCCAGCAGCTTCCTAAGACAGGACTCCTACGAGCAGTACTTC. Its translation: CASSFLRQDSYEQYF.

The table lists this clonotype with a few counts. The V gene is TRBV14, the J gene TRBJ2-5; either TRBD1 or TRBD2 may fit D (5 bases each). The CDR3 runs to 15 residues. V lost 4 bases and J 5 bases, leaving 17 bases between the germline ends. Germline-derived CDR1 and CDR2 are SGHDN and FVKESK. As DNA, the CDR3 is TGTGCCAGCAGCCCCCCCGGGACCTCTTTCGAGACCCAGTACTTC. Amino acid sequence: CASSPPGTSFETQYF.

At least ten counts were recorded for this clonotype. This chain connects TRBV7-9 to TRBJ2-5; 8 bases align to TRBD2. The V and J ends lost 5 bases and 5 bases, in that order; junction bases with no gene match: 7. CDR3 length equals 14 residues. Germline CDR1 SEHNR, CDR2 FQNEAQ (reference sequence). The CDR3 sequence is CASSPVAGRETQYF. Here the CDR3 DNA reads TGTGCCAGCAGCCCGGTAGCGGGGCGGGAGACCCAGTACTTC.

This clonotype has at least ten counts. V and J are TRBV2 and TRBJ2-4; perhaps TRBD2 as D (6 bases). V gave up 8 bases and J gave up 8 bases, with 13 bases separating them. Germline CDR1 is SNHLY and CDR2 is FYNNEI. The CDR3 runs to 12 residues. The CDR3 reads CASLAGMDIQYF. The CDR3 bases are TGTGCCAGCTTGGCGGGAATGGACATTCAGTACTTC.

This clonotype was observed at least ten times. Here the CDR3 DNA reads TGCGCCAGCAGCTTAAGGACGGGAGCTTCCTACGAGCAGTACTTC. The encoded protein is CASSLRTGASYEQYF. This sequence joins TRBV5-1 and TRBJ2-7, with D perhaps matching TRBD2 (6 bases). Germline V gives CDR1 SGHRS, CDR2 YFSETQ. This CDR3 is built from 15 residues. Trimming stripped 2 bases from V and 1 base from J, with 13 bases between.

The gene calls are TRBV24-1 and TRBJ2-5, with 10 nucleotides matching TRBD2. The length of the CDR3 is 16 residues. Germline V gene data show CDR1 as KGHDR and CDR2 as SFDVKD. Losses at the gene ends were 1 base for V and 2 bases for J; bases not matched to a gene: 3. The CDR3 nucleotides are TGTGCCACCAGTGATTTTAGGACTAGCGGACAAGAGACCCAGTACTTC. This sequence encodes CATSDFRTSGQETQYF.

This clonotype was found a few times. This rearrangement joins TRBV7-2 to TRBJ2-7; tentatively, D is TRBD1 (5 bases). The CDR3 has 15 amino acids. The germline gives CDR1 SGHTA, CDR2 FQGNSA. V was pared by 5 bases and J by 7 bases, with 21 bases between. The CDR3: CASSLTPSGAQEQYF. The DNA for the CDR3 is TGTGCCAGCAGCCTTACCCCCAGTGGGGCGCAAGAGCAGTACTTC.

The chain uses TRBV12-3 or TRBV12-4 and TRBJ1-6; the match to TRBD1 covers 8 bases. The CDR3 has 14 residues. V shed 1 base, J shed 9 bases, and the junction held 2 bases outside the gene matches. The CDR3: CASSLDRGTSPLHF. The CDR3 region has the DNA TGTGCCAGCAGTTTAGACAGGGGGACTTCACCCCTCCACTTT.

J is TRBJ2-3 and V is TRBV5-4; perhaps TRBD1 as D (6 bases). From germline, CDR1 is SGHNT and CDR2 YYREEE (reference sequence). The CDR3 has 14 amino acids. Between the trimmed V and J ends, which lost 2 bases and 5 bases, there was a span of 12 bases. The CDR3 loop is CASSFNRVGDTQYF. Here the CDR3 DNA reads TGTGCCAGCAGCTTCAACAGGGTGGGAGATACGCAGTATTTT. Full variable domain (rest looked up from reference TRBV5-4 and TRBJ2-3): ETGVTQSPTHLIKTRGQQVTLRCSSQSGHNTVSWYQQALGQGPQFIFQYYREEENGRGNFPPRFSGLQFPNYSSELNVNALELDDSALYLCASSFNRVGDTQYFGPGTRLTVL.

The chain joins TRBV4-1 to TRBJ1-2, with D possibly TRBD1 on 5 matching bases. The V end was cut by 4 bases, the J end by 3 bases, with 15 bases between. This CDR3 region has 15 residues. Germline assignment: CDR1 MGHRA and CDR2 YSYEKL. Here the CDR3 DNA reads TGCGCCAGCAGCCCAGAAGGTGGGGGTTACTATGGCTACACCTTC. This sequence encodes CASSPEGGGYYGYTF.

This clonotype was picked up a small number of times. This chain uses TRBV12-3 or TRBV12-4 with TRBJ2-3; 8 bases match TRBD2. CDR3 length: 13 amino acids. V was clipped by 6 bases and J by 10 bases; unmatched bases: 9. The CDR3 is CASSLPPGLAQYF. CDR3 coding DNA: TGTGCCAGCAGCCTACCTCCGGGACTAGCGCAGTATTTT.

This clonotype was observed once. The V and J genes are TRBV10-2 and TRBJ2-3, with 13 bases fitting TRBD2. The CDR3 is made up of 12 amino acids. The J segment lost 12 bases and the V segment lost 5 bases, leaving 2 bases of the junction unmatched. Germline CDR1 WSHSY, CDR2 SAAADI. The CDR3 loop is CASSPGLAGQYF. CDR3 coding DNA: TGCGCCAGCAGTCCGGGACTAGCGGGACAGTATTTT.

This clonotype was recorded a few times. V and J are TRBV12-3 or TRBV12-4 and TRBJ1-3; 8 nucleotides agree with TRBD1. This CDR3 region has 18 residues. V dropped 6 bases and J dropped 0; count of bases not matched to a gene: 13. CDR3 loop: CASRSQGASRDSGNTIYF. CDR3 nucleotide sequence: TGTGCCAGCAGGAGTCAGGGGGCCAGCAGGGACTCTGGAAACACCATATATTTT.

The chain is built from TRBV29-1 and TRBJ2-5; the D gene is possibly TRBD2 (5 bases). CDR1 SQVTM and CDR2 ANQGSEA come from the germline V gene. V dropped 3 bases and J dropped 2 bases, with 10 bases sitting between them. The CDR3 has 13 amino acids. The CDR3 protein is CSVDASIQETQYF. As DNA, the CDR3 is TGCAGCGTTGATGCTAGCATACAAGAGACCCAGTACTTC.

This clonotype showed up many times. The rearrangement uses TRBV20-1 and TRBJ1-5; TRBD1 aligns across 9 bases. V lost 5 bases and J lost 3; bases outside the gene matches: 11. CDR3 length equals 16 residues. CDR1 is DFQATT and CDR2 is SNEGSKA in the germline V gene (reference sequence). The CDR3 spells CSASGQGRISNQPQHF. The CDR3 bases are TGCAGTGCTTCGGGACAGGGCAGAATTTCCAATCAGCCCCAGCATTTT.